The 14 T cell receptor beta chains below were found in one sample sequenced in a study of T cell repertoires in cytomegalovirus infection. TCRdb fed the reads into MiXCR, producing one record per CDR3 protein. The data hold around 170,000 distinct CDR3 sequences, with approximately 15% observed a single time. Sequencing used PBMCs. The receptors were sampled from a human donor in good health (CMV status not recorded). Some clones in this sample may be carry-over from other donors' samples.

V gene TRBV29-1 combines with J gene TRBJ1-2; the D gene is possibly TRBD1 (6 bases). CDR3 size: 13 residues. The germline gives CDR1 SQVTM, CDR2 ANQGSEA. Trimming took off 7 bases at V and 0 bases at J, with 12 bases between the two ends. The CDR3 sequence: CSAGTKPNYGYTF. The CDR3 bases are TGCAGCGCCGGGACAAAACCTAACTATGGCTACACCTTC.

This clonotype was seen a handful of times. The V and J genes are TRBV29-1 and TRBJ2-7; tentative D call: TRBD1 (6 bases). The CDR3 spans 11 residues. The V end lost 5 bases, the J end lost 4 bases, and 9 bases lay between the germline ends. CDR1 is SQVTM and CDR2 is ANQGSEA in the germline V gene. The CDR3 DNA follows: TGCAGCGTTTACAGGGATTACGAGCAGTACTTC. Translation: CSVYRDYEQYF.

The CDR3 loop reads CASTQGTVSNQPQHF. The CDR3, as DNA: TGCGCCAGCACCCAAGGGACAGTAAGCAATCAGCCCCAGCATTTT. The V gene is TRBV10-2, the J gene TRBJ1-5; 7 bases match TRBD1. Unmatched junction bases numbered 7, after V lost 7 bases and J lost 1 base. This CDR3 spans 15 amino acids. The V gene's germline CDR1 is WSHSY and CDR2 SAAADI.

There are many counts of this clonotype. The chain carries TRBV6-5 and TRBJ2-7; weak D call: TRBD2 (6 bases). Looked up from germline, CDR1 is MNHEY and CDR2 is SVGAGI. Trimming took off 2 bases at V and 2 bases at J, with 10 bases between the two ends. The CDR3 contains 14 residues. Here the CDR3 DNA reads TGTGCCAGCAGTTACACAGGAGGGACCTACGAGCAGTACTTC. Protein: CASSYTGGTYEQYF.

This clonotype was detected a few times. The chain links TRBV5-4 to TRBJ1-1; D perhaps matches TRBD1 (5 bases). This CDR3 contains 16 residues. The V end was cut by 0 bases, the J end by 0 bases, with 12 bases between. From germline, CDR1 is SGHNT and CDR2 YYREEE (reference sequence). In nucleotides, the CDR3 is TGTGCCAGCAGCTTGGGGCAGGGCAGGGTGAACACTGAAGCTTTCTTT. Protein product: CASSLGQGRVNTEAFF.

The chain carries TRBV11-2 and TRBJ2-7, with D possibly being TRBD2 (6 bases). CDR3 size: 15 residues. Trimming left V 9 bases short and J 3 bases short, with 21 bases between. Germline loops: CDR1 SGHAT, CDR2 FQNNGV. The CDR3: CASTPTTSSLYEQYF. The CDR3 DNA follows: TGTGCCAGTACCCCTACGACTAGTTCCCTCTACGAGCAGTACTTC.

The chain combines TRBV24-1 with TRBJ2-3, with 13 bases identical to TRBD2. The length of the CDR3 is 17 residues. V was pared by 4 bases and J by 5 bases, with 8 bases of the junction left unmatched. Germline V gene data show CDR1 as KGHDR and CDR2 as SFDVKD. CDR3 bases: TGTGCCACCAGTGACTCCGGACTAGCGGGGGAGAAAGATACGCAGTATTTT. Its translation: CATSDSGLAGEKDTQYF.

There are a few counts of this clonotype. This chain connects TRBV28 to TRBJ2-1; TRBD2 agrees at 8 bases. Germline lookup yields CDR1 MDHEN and CDR2 SYDVKM. The CDR3 is made up of 20 amino acids. The V and J ends lost 2 bases and 5 bases, in that order; junction bases with no gene match: 20. DNA of the CDR3: TGTGCCAGCAGTTTAATCTCGACGGAACTAGCGGAGATATCCGACAATGAGCAGTTCTTC. Protein product: CASSLISTELAEISDNEQFF.

This clonotype was recorded at least ten times. The chain recombines TRBV7-2 with TRBJ1-3, with no clear D. The germline V gene encodes CDR1 SGHTA and CDR2 FQGNSA. The V end was cut by 1 base, the J end by 0 bases, with 13 bases between. The CDR3 loop spans 17 amino acids. CDR3 residues: CASSLVGTTVSGNTIYF. The CDR3 bases are TGTGCCAGCAGCTTAGTTGGCACCACAGTCTCTGGAAACACCATATATTTT. Drawing the rest from reference TRBV7-2 and TRBJ1-3, the complete variable domain is GAGVSQSPSNKVTEKGKDVELRCDPISGHTALYWYRQSLGQGLEFLIYFQGNSAPDKSGLPSDRFSAERTGGSVSTLTIQRTQQEDSAVYLCASSLVGTTVSGNTIYFGEGSWLTVV.

This clonotype was seen at least ten times. V and J are TRBV7-9 and TRBJ1-1, with D perhaps matching TRBD1 (5 bases). CDR3 length: 13 residues. The ends were cut back, 5 bases at V and 7 bases at J, with 14 bases in the middle. The germline gives CDR1 SEHNR, CDR2 FQNEAQ (reference sequence). The CDR3 loop is CASSTLSGLEAFF. The CDR3 DNA reads as TGTGCCAGCAGCACCCTTTCGGGGCTTGAAGCTTTCTTT.

There are many counts of this clonotype. This chain joins TRBV7-2 and TRBJ1-1; no firm D call. V was clipped by 3 bases and J by 0 bases, with 8 bases between them. The CDR3 runs 14 residues. In germline, CDR1 is SGHTA, CDR2 FQGNSA. The CDR3 spells CASSFRLLNTEAFF. As DNA, the CDR3 is TGTGCCAGCAGCTTCCGCCTCCTGAACACTGAAGCTTTCTTT. The full variable domain, completed using reference TRBV7-2 and TRBJ1-1, is GAGVSQSPSNKVTEKGKDVELRCDPISGHTALYWYRQSLGQGLEFLIYFQGNSAPDKSGLPSDRFSAERTGGSVSTLTIQRTQQEDSAVYLCASSFRLLNTEAFFGQGTRLTVV.

The J gene is TRBJ2-5, the V gene TRBV28, with D perhaps TRBD1 (6 bases). Germline V gene sequence: CDR1 MDHEN, CDR2 SYDVKM. This CDR3 spans 15 amino acids. Trimming took off 6 bases at V and 1 base at J, with 15 bases between the two ends. CDR3 in amino acids: CASSPVRTAQETQYF. CDR3 nucleotides: TGTGCCAGCAGCCCGGTCCGGACAGCCCAAGAGACCCAGTACTTC. Looking up the rest from reference TRBV28 and TRBJ2-5 gives the full variable domain: DVKVTQSSRYLVKRTGEKVFLECVQDMDHENMFWYRQDPGLGLRLIYFSYDVKMKEKGDIPEGYSVSREKKERFSLILESASTNQTSMYLCASSPVRTAQETQYFGPGTRLLVL.

This clonotype was observed a few times. The chain has TRBV4-3 and TRBJ2-5; TRBD2 matches 9 bases. The CDR3 has 15 amino acids. In germline, CDR1 is LGHNA, CDR2 YSLEER. The V and J ends lost 2 bases and 3 bases, in that order; junction bases with no gene match: 4. CDR3 coding DNA: TGCGCCAGCAGCCAATTAGCGGGAGTTGAAGAGACCCAGTACTTC. The encoded protein is CASSQLAGVEETQYF.

This sequence joins TRBV30 and TRBJ2-7, with D perhaps TRBD1 (5 bases). Germline V CDR1 and CDR2: GTSNPN, SVGIG (reference sequence). The CDR3 totals 14 residues. Trimming pared 3 bases from V and 2 bases from J, leaving 14 bases between. CDR3 bases: TGTGCCTGGAGCGCTCGGACATTTACCTACGAGCAGTACTTC. Translated, it gives CAWSARTFTYEQYF. The entire variable domain, with the rest obtained from reference TRBV30 and TRBJ2-7, is as follows: SQTIHQWPATLVQPVGSPLSLECTVEGTSNPNLYWYRQAAGRGLQLLFYSVGIGQISSEVPQNLSASRPQDRQFILSSKKLLLSDSGFYLCAWSARTFTYEQYFGPGTRLTVT.